The sequence of this T cell receptor (beta chain) was determined in a study of cytomegalovirus exposure and HLA in healthy donors. Across the study: Some 80 million unique TCR sequences came from HLA-typed donors in an early release.

Whole-study findings and limits: Among donors in an Asian-associated ancestry cluster, a later analysis reportedly found fewer N-insertions than the roughly 730-donor mean. According to the study, roughly 180 TCR beta chains were cytomegalovirus-associated.

The PCR had 60 Vbeta and 13 Jbeta primers. Using immunoSEQ multiplex PCR, the repertoire was profiled, and TCRdb retains in-frame clones only, with some absent. The sample totals tens of thousands of clones; its top ten clones hold about a sixth. In the case of this clone: What it recognizes is unknown.

The CDR3 has 15 amino acids. The V gene end was trimmed by 5 bases and the J gene end by 6 bases; junction bases not matched to a gene: 6. Per germline, CDR1 MNHEY and CDR2 SVGAGI. The origin of this receptor is a male donor in good health and CMV-seronegative. The chain is built from TRBV6-5 and TRBJ1-6, with 8 bases that match TRBD1. Sequenced sample: PBMCs. The CDR3 DNA sequence: TGTGCCAGCAGTAACGGGGGGACAGGTAATTCACCCCTCCACTTT. It is translated as CASSNGGTGNSPLHF.